What follows are 30 T cell receptor beta chains derived from one specimen sequenced in a study of cytomegalovirus exposure and HLA in healthy donors. PCR involved 60 Vbeta and 13 Jbeta primers. Using immunoSEQ multiplex PCR, the repertoire was profiled, and TCRdb retains in-frame clones only, with some absent. The sample shows about 160,000 clones, about 80% of them seen only once. Sequencing input: PBMCs. Receptors were obtained from a man younger than 30 in good health and CMV-seropositive.

V gene TRBV6-5 combines with J gene TRBJ1-4, with a weak D call TRBD1 (5 bases). V dropped 0 bases and J dropped 8 bases, with 16 bases sitting between them. This CDR3 contains 16 residues. Germline CDR1 reads MNHEY; CDR2 reads SVGAGI. Here the CDR3 reads CASSYSDGRGGEKLFF. CDR3 sequence (DNA): TGTGCCAGCAGTTACTCAGATGGAAGGGGCGGAGAAAAACTGTTTTTT.

The chain has TRBV4-1 and TRBJ1-3; no definite D call. The V and J ends lost 0 bases and 2 bases respectively, with 11 bases between them. Germline V gives CDR1 MGHRA, CDR2 YSYEKL. This CDR3 comprises 16 residues. Here the CDR3 DNA reads TGCGCCAGCAGCCAAGATAAAACTTCCACTGGAAACACCATATATTTT. Amino acid sequence: CASSQDKTSTGNTIYF.

The rearrangement uses TRBV6-4 and TRBJ2-5; 10 bases are a match to TRBD2. The tail of the sequence fits TRBJ2-7 better, so the J call may be wrong. Germline CDR1 and CDR2: MRHNA and SNTAGT. CDR3 length: 16 residues. The CDR3 DNA reads TGTGCCAGCAGAGGGCTAGCGGGAGTAAGCTCCTACGAGCAGTACTTC. Translating gives CASRGLAGVSSYEQYF.

The V call is TRBV7-2, the J call TRBJ2-1; a possible D gene is TRBD1 (5 bases). V gave up 0 bases and J gave up 8 bases, with 17 bases separating them. The CDR3 has 16 residues. Looked up from germline, CDR1 is SGHTA and CDR2 is FQGNSA. The CDR3 is CASSLAIQAIEYEQFF. CDR3 sequence (DNA): TGTGCCAGCAGCTTAGCAATACAGGCGATAGAGTATGAGCAGTTCTTC.

This clone has just one count. The V gene is TRBV30, the J gene TRBJ2-7; D is possibly TRBD2 (6 bases). Trimming cost V 0 bases and J 1 base, with 7 bases left between them. Per germline, CDR1 GTSNPN and CDR2 SVGIG (reference sequence). The CDR3 spans 13 residues. The CDR3: CAWSVSGSYEQYF. CDR3 in DNA: TGTGCCTGGAGTGTCAGCGGGTCCTACGAGCAGTACTTC.

The V call is TRBV9, the J call TRBJ1-1; TRBD1 might be the D (5 bases). The V and J ends lost 3 bases and 0 bases respectively, with 9 bases between them. Germline CDR1 reads SGDLS; CDR2 reads YYNGEE. The length of the CDR3 is 14 residues. The CDR3 nucleotides are TGTGCCAGCAGCGACGGGGGACTGAACACTGAAGCTTTCTTT. This codes for CASSDGGLNTEAFF.

The rearrangement uses TRBV28 and TRBJ2-3; TRBD1 matches at 8 bases. This CDR3 is 16 amino acids long. The germline V gene encodes CDR1 MDHEN and CDR2 SYDVKM. J was trimmed by 2 bases and V by 6 bases; bases with no gene match: 10. CDR3 amino acids: CASSRPDRGPTDTQYF. CDR3 bases: TGTGCCAGCAGCCGTCCTGACAGGGGACCCACAGATACGCAGTATTTT.

The chain joins TRBV19 to TRBJ1-5, with D possibly being TRBD1 (5 bases). Trimming cost V 10 bases and J 0 bases, with 16 bases left between them. CDR1 and CDR2 from the germline V gene are LNHDA and SQIVND (reference sequence). This CDR3 is 15 amino acids long. Here the CDR3 DNA reads TGTGCCACCACCGGGACGGACTATAGCAATCAGCCCCAGCATTTT. Amino acids: CATTGTDYSNQPQHF.

This sequence joins TRBV5-5 and TRBJ2-7; TRBD1 matches at 7 bases. Germline values: CDR1 SGHKS, CDR2 YYEKEE (reference sequence). The CDR3 totals 14 residues. The V and J ends lost 1 base and 4 bases, in that order; junction bases with no gene match: 5. CDR3 DNA sequence: TGTGCCAGCAGCTTGCCTGGGACAGTGTACGAGCAGTACTTC. This sequence encodes CASSLPGTVYEQYF.

This sequence joins TRBV6-5 and TRBJ2-7; the D gene is possibly TRBD2 (5 bases). The germline V and J ends were trimmed by 2 bases and 3 bases, with 8 bases remaining between them. The CDR3 is made up of 13 amino acids. Germline V gene data show CDR1 as MNHEY and CDR2 as SVGAGI. CDR3 in amino acids: CASSYGLYYEQYF. DNA for the CDR3: TGTGCCAGCAGTTACGGACTTTACTACGAGCAGTACTTC.

This chain joins TRBV7-9 and TRBJ2-1, with 10 bases aligning to TRBD1. With 6 bases clipped from V and 7 bases from J, the junction kept 3 bases outside the gene matches. Germline values: CDR1 SEHNR, CDR2 FQNEAQ (reference sequence). The CDR3 sequence is 13 residues long. The CDR3 bases are TGTGCCAGCAGGGGGACAGGGGAGAATGAGCAGTTCTTC. Translating gives CASRGTGENEQFF.

The chain employs TRBV5-1 and TRBJ2-7; 10 bases fit TRBD2. CDR1 and CDR2 from the germline V gene are SGHRS and YFSETQ. The CDR3 is 16 residues long. Unmatched junction bases numbered 5, after V lost 1 base and J lost 1 base. Here the CDR3 reads CASSLLVAGGSYEQYF. The CDR3 nucleotides are TGCGCCAGCAGCTTGCTGGTAGCGGGAGGATCCTACGAGCAGTACTTC.

The chain recombines TRBV10-3 with TRBJ2-1; 7 nucleotides align to TRBD1. J lost 5 bases, V lost 6 bases, and 4 bases had no gene match. Germline V gives CDR1 ENHRY, CDR2 SYGVKD. The CDR3 is 13 amino acids. The CDR3 sequence is CAIRGGADNEQFF. The CDR3 DNA is TGTGCCATCAGAGGGGGCGCAGACAATGAGCAGTTCTTC.

This chain joins TRBV19 and TRBJ2-1; D may be TRBD2 (6 bases). V lost 7 bases to trimming and J lost 5 bases, with 12 bases between them. The CDR3 totals 13 residues. The germline V gene encodes CDR1 LNHDA and CDR2 SQIVND (reference sequence). The CDR3 DNA sequence: TGTGCCAGTACCGGGGGAAAGGACAATGAGCAGTTCTTC. Translation: CASTGGKDNEQFF.

This clone was picked up a small number of times. This chain uses TRBV6-5 with TRBJ1-2, with TRBD1 matching over 9 bases. The CDR3 consists of 16 residues. Looked up from germline, CDR1 is MNHEY and CDR2 is SVGAGI. J gave up 3 bases and V 2 bases, and 7 bases lay outside the gene matches. CDR3 nucleotides: TGTGCCAGCAGTTACCTGAAACGGACAGGGGACTATGGCTACACCTTC. This sequence encodes CASSYLKRTGDYGYTF.

The J gene is TRBJ2-1, the V gene TRBV12-5; 12 bases map to TRBD2. Germline assignment: CDR1 LGHNT and CDR2 FRNRAP. Trimming took 0 bases from V and 6 from J; bases not matched to a gene: 3. The CDR3 has 16 amino acids. CDR3 coding DNA: TGTGCTAGTGGTTTGGTACTAGCGGGAGGAATCAATGAGCAGTTCTTC. Protein product: CASGLVLAGGINEQFF. The full variable domain, its missing parts supplied by reference TRBV12-5 and TRBJ2-1, is DARVTQTPRHKVTEMGQEVTMRCQPILGHNTVFWYRQTMMQGLELLAYFRNRAPLDDSGMPKDRFSAEMPDATLATLKIQPSEPRDSAVYFCASGLVLAGGINEQFFGPGTRLTVL.

This chain joins TRBV28 and TRBJ2-7; 8 nucleotides match TRBD1. Germline CDR1 is MDHEN and CDR2 is SYDVKM. After removal of 6 bases from V and 2 bases from J, the junction contained 6 bases not matched to a gene. This CDR3 region has 14 residues. The CDR3 DNA reads TGTGCCAGCAGCCAAACGGACAGGGCCTACGAGCAGTACTTC. It specifies CASSQTDRAYEQYF.

The V gene is TRBV9, the J gene TRBJ1-5; D gene unclear. The CDR3 sequence is 13 residues long. CDR1 is SGDLS and CDR2 is YYNGEE in the germline V gene. The ends were cut back, 0 bases at V and 7 bases at J, with 8 bases in the middle. This chain's CDR3 is CASSVEGGQPQHF. The CDR3 DNA reads as TGTGCCAGCAGCGTAGAGGGCGGGCAGCCCCAGCATTTT.

The rearrangement links TRBV4-2 to TRBJ2-1; 10 nucleotides match TRBD2. Germline values: CDR1 LGHNA, CDR2 YNFKEQ. Trimming at V came to 6 bases and at J to 3 bases, leaving 14 bases not matched to a gene. The CDR3 has 18 residues. CDR3 amino acids: CASRYGGVAGGDYNEQFF. The CDR3 region has the DNA TGTGCCAGCAGGTACGGGGGTGTAGCGGGAGGTGACTACAATGAGCAGTTCTTC.

The CDR3 spells CASSLLGATNTEAFF. CDR3 nucleotide sequence: TGTGCCAGCAGTTTATTAGGGGCGACGAACACTGAAGCTTTCTTT. The V gene is TRBV27, the J gene TRBJ1-1; possibly TRBD1 for D (5 bases). The CDR3 loop spans 15 amino acids. Germline V gene data show CDR1 as MNHEY and CDR2 as SMNVEV (reference sequence). V lost 1 base and J lost 1, with 10 bases in between.

The table lists this clone with a count of one. This chain connects TRBV27 to TRBJ2-7; possible D gene TRBD1, 6 bases. Trimming pared 6 bases from V and 0 bases from J, leaving 15 bases between. Per the germline V gene, CDR1 is MNHEY and CDR2 is SMNVEV (reference sequence). The CDR3 extends over 15 amino acids. This CDR3 is CASRQSGGLSYEQYF. The DNA of the CDR3 is TGTGCCAGCAGGCAGAGTGGGGGCCTCTCCTACGAGCAGTACTTC.

This clone was picked up a small number of times. This chain uses TRBV21-1 with TRBJ2-5; the table's D call, TRBD2, has no DNA check behind it. TRBV21-1 is reported as a pseudogene. The CDR3 sequence is 19 residues long. The CDR3 loop is CASSPPEGSGGAGQETQYF. CDR3 DNA sequence: TGTGCCAGCAGCCCTCCGGAGGGGAGTGGGGGGGCGGGCCAAGAGACCCAGTACTTC.

The V call is TRBV5-1, the J call TRBJ2-5, with D perhaps matching TRBD1 (5 bases). The DNA matches TRBJ2-7 better at its end, which makes the J call doubtful. CDR3 length equals 17 residues. Germline loops: CDR1 SGHRS, CDR2 YFSETQ. CDR3 bases: TGCGCCAGCAGCAAGGGTAGGGGATTACAGAGCTCCTACGAGCAGTACTTC. Residues: CASSKGRGLQSSYEQYF.

This chain uses TRBV7-2 with TRBJ2-7; D unclear. Germline assignment: CDR1 SGHTA and CDR2 FQGNSA. The V end was cut by 5 bases, the J end by 7 bases, with 9 bases between. This CDR3 spans 11 amino acids. This CDR3 is CASSEDSEQYF. The CDR3 DNA follows: TGTGCCAGCAGCGAGGATTCTGAGCAGTACTTC.

The chain combines TRBV5-1 with TRBJ2-2; tentatively, D is TRBD2 (5 bases). Trimming left V 5 bases short and J 7 bases short, with 15 bases between. The CDR3 runs 14 residues. Germline lookup yields CDR1 SGHRS and CDR2 YFSETQ. The CDR3, as DNA: TGCGCCAGCAGGGACTCCTCACGAGGCGGGGAGCTGTTTTTT. This encodes CASRDSSRGGELFF.

The chain recombines TRBV7-8 with TRBJ1-3; TRBD1 aligns across 9 bases. The junction had 7 bases not matched to a gene; V was cut back by 5 bases and J by 8 bases. This CDR3 is 14 amino acids long. Germline-derived CDR1 and CDR2 are SGHVS and FQNEAQ. Here the CDR3 reads CASSVTGGLDTIYF. CDR3 bases: TGTGCCAGCAGCGTAACAGGGGGCTTGGACACCATATATTTT. Full variable domain (outside the CDR3, taken from reference TRBV7-8 and TRBJ1-3): GAGVSQSPRYKVAKRGQDVALRCDPISGHVSLFWYQQALGQGPEFLTYFQNEAQLDKSGLPSDRFFAERPEGSVSTLKIQRTQQEDSAVYLCASSVTGGLDTIYFGEGSWLTVV.

The chain is built from TRBV13 and TRBJ2-7, with D possibly matching TRBD2 (6 bases). Trimming removed 4 bases at V and 0 bases at J, with 19 bases between. The CDR3 totals 17 residues. The germline V gene has CDR1 PRHDT and CDR2 FYEKMQ (reference sequence). CDR3 region: CASSSGVQTGSSYEQYF. The CDR3 DNA reads as TGTGCCAGCAGCTCGGGGGTCCAGACGGGGAGCTCCTACGAGCAGTACTTC.

This clone was picked up a small number of times. This sequence joins TRBV4-2 and TRBJ1-5; the D gene is possibly TRBD1 (5 bases). Trimming removed 3 bases from V and 10 bases from J, with 19 bases in between. This CDR3 is built from 15 residues. Looked up from germline, CDR1 is LGHNA and CDR2 is YNFKEQ. CDR3 protein: CASSQASGGKGPQHF. CDR3 nucleotides: TGTGCCAGCAGCCAGGCCTCCGGGGGTAAGGGACCCCAGCATTTT.

This clone has only a few counts. The rearrangement uses TRBV28 and TRBJ2-1, with 9 nucleotides matching TRBD1. With 2 bases clipped from V and 8 bases from J, the junction kept 4 bases outside the gene matches. The CDR3 has 14 residues. The germline V gene has CDR1 MDHEN and CDR2 SYDVKM. This CDR3 reads CASSLTGGADEQFF. DNA of the CDR3: TGTGCCAGCAGTTTAACAGGGGGCGCGGATGAGCAGTTCTTC.

This sequence joins TRBV6-1 and TRBJ2-5; D is perhaps TRBD2 (5 bases). V was pared by 6 bases and J by 2 bases, with 10 bases between. This CDR3 has 13 residues. Per germline, CDR1 MNHNS and CDR2 SASEGT. The CDR3 nucleotides are TGTGCCAGCAGACTAGTGGCGCAAGAGACCCAGTACTTC. This codes for CASRLVAQETQYF.